This TCR beta chain was recovered during a study of shared T cell receptors in the human thymus (dated by TCRdb to 2020 to 2023). Study-wide context: The study investigated the way shared, self-reactive T-cell receptor alpha chains are produced in the human thymus.

In this sample, this clone turned up once. Its antigen remains undetermined. Base qualities are not provided; no much larger clone lies one nucleotide away. After removal of 4 bases from V and 1 base from J, the junction retains 6 bases not matched to a gene. The germline V gene provides CDR1 MGHDK and CDR2 SYGVNS. The cysteine opens and the phenylalanine closes a CDR3 of 15 amino acids. The entry retains the CDR3 DNA only, 45 bases that are in frame from base 1. Receptors were amplified or captured by the immunoSEQ multiplex PCR assay. Entries here come from immuneACCESS through TCRdb and include only in-frame sequences with V and J called. Some clones fail to appear in such tables; in the studies checked, an unresolved V gene covers under half of the shortfall, and the cause of the remainder is unknown. The sample table lists about 660,000 clones, 85% to 90% of them with a count of one. Together, the top ten hold approximately 0.01% of the sample.

The sample was also linked to a second study, of human thymus T cells. The other study reports the following: Immunologically healthy infants undergoing open corrective cardiac surgery for congenital heart defects in Finland were used as donors. Thymus tissue was obtained as surgical resects removed during corrective cardiac surgery. Both the thymic and the peripheral blood repertoires appeared to show biased V and J gene segment usage. The related research found that thymic TCR repertoires overlapped highly between unrelated individuals. The study described the TCR alpha and beta repertoires in about 8 infant thymus samples and a few matching peripheral blood samples. The cohort included 5 or 6 male and a couple of female infants, with donor ages spanning 7 to 244 days. Thymocytes were released mechanically from tissue and stored at -70 °C as pellets of roughly 9-31 million cells. Genomic DNA was extracted from frozen cell pellets with a QIAsymphony instrument. The immunoSEQ multiplex PCR assay was used to amplify the TCRB and TCRAD loci from a standardized quantity of quality-controlled genomic DNA. The V(D)J region was spanned by amplicons of a length sufficient to cover the CDR3 and to identify V and J genes. The amplicons were sequenced on an Illumina platform via the commercial immunoSEQ service. Primer bias and sequencing errors were corrected as previously described, and TCRAD and TCRB definitions were based on the IMGT database. Repertoires were analysed with immunoSEQ Analyzer 3.0 and VDJTools, covering basic statistics, V/J segment usage, diversity estimates, rarefaction and pairwise overlap. Diversity was estimated using the Chao1, ChaoE, Efron-Thisted, Shannon and inverse Simpson indices, and was also estimated on datasets down-sampled to the size of the smallest sample. Repertoire overlap was assessed by strict matching of CDR3 nucleotide sequence, V gene and J gene, and clustering was done by Jaccard-based multidimensional scaling. On average, thymus samples gave about 750,000 unique TCRB clonotypes, whereas blood samples gave approximately 84,000.

The sequence links TRBV25-1 to TRBJ1-1, with 7 bases matching TRBD1. The receptor's source is a boy under two years old with a congenital heart defect. Donor details come from another sample of the same person, matched by shared clones. Specimen: thymocytes. The base sequence is TGTGCCAGCAGTGGCCGGGACAGCCCGAACACTGAAGCTTTCTTT. Its product reads: CASSGRDSPNTEAFF.